This paragraph reports one T cell receptor beta chain. Original data processing: Estimates of nucleated cell counts were drawn from the amplification of reference gene primers. Assay: immunoSEQ multiplex PCR; the TCRdb copy retains only in-frame clones and omits some. The V and J calls and clone size were taken over from that table, and D and trimming were inferred from the DNA. The sample yields around 80,000 clones, 65% to 85% seen once. This entry comes from a study of blood T cell repertoires in COVID-19. On the study more broadly: Samples came from the United States, Italy and Spain, spanning acute and convalescent COVID-19. T cells, B-cell-depleted T cells, or PBMCs provided the cDNA or gDNA that served as material.

V was pared by 5 bases and J by 4 bases, with 5 bases of the junction left unmatched. Germline V CDR1 and CDR2: SQVTM, ANQGSEA. The length of the CDR3 is 13 residues. The chain employs TRBV29-1 and TRBJ2-7; 10 positions match TRBD1. The clonotype originates from an elderly woman with acute or convalescent COVID-19. Sequenced: peripheral blood. CDR3 residues: CSVRQGAGYEQYF. The CDR3 DNA is TGCAGCGTTAGACAGGGGGCCGGGTACGAGCAGTACTTC.